The clone carrying this TCR beta chain has just one count. This entry belongs to a study of blood T cell repertoires in COVID-19. CDR1 and CDR2 (germline): WSHSY, SAAADI. With V trimmed by 2 bases and J by 3 bases, 5 bases remained unmatched. The CDR3 totals 15 residues. Clones were sequenced by immunoSEQ multiplex PCR, and TCRdb holds only the in-frame ones, with some missing. The sample records approximately 170,000 clones, around 81% being singletons. The sample was peripheral blood. The receptor comes from a man in his 70s who had recovered from COVID-19. The gene calls are TRBV10-2 and TRBJ2-3, with TRBD2 matching 7 bases. The CDR3 region is CASSEMAGVTDTQYF. The CDR3 DNA is TGCGCCAGCAGTGAGATGGCGGGAGTGACAGATACGCAGTATTTT.